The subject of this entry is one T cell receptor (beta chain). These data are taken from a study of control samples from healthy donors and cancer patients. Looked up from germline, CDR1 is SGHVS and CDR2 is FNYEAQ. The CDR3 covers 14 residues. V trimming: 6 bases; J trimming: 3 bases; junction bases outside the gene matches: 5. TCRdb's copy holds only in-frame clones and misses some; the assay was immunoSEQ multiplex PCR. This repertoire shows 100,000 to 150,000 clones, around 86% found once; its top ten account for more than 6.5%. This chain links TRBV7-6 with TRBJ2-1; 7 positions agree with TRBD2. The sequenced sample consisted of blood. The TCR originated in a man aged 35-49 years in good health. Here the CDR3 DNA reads TGTGCCAGCAGTCCGGGACTAAACTACAATGAGCAGTTCTTC. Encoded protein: CASSPGLNYNEQFF.